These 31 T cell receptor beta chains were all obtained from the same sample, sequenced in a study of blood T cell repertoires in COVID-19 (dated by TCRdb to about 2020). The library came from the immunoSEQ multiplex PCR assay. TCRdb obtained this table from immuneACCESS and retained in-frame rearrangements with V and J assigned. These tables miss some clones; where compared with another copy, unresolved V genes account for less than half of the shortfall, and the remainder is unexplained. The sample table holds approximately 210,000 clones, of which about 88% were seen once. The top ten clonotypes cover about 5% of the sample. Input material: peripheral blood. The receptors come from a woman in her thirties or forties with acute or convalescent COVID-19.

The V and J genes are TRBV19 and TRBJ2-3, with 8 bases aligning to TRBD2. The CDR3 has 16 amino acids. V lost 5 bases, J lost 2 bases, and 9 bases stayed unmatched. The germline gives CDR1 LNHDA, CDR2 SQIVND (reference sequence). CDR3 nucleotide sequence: TGTGCCAGTAGTCCTCGGGGGGGGCGCGTCACAGATACGCAGTATTTT. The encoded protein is CASSPRGGRVTDTQYF.

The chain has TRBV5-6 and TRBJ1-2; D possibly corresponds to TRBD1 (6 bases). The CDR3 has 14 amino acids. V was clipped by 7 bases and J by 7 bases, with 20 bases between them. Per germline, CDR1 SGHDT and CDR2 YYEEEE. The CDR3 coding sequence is TGTGCCAGCCGCACTGAGACAGGCTTTAGTGGCTACACCTTC. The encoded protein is CASRTETGFSGYTF.

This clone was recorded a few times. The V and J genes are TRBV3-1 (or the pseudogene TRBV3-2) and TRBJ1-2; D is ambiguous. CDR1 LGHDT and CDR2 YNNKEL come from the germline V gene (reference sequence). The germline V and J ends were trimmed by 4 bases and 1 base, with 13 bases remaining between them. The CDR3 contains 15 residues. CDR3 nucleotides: TGTGCCAGCAGCCGGGCAGGCGAAGGTAACTATGGCTACACCTTC. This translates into CASSRAGEGNYGYTF.

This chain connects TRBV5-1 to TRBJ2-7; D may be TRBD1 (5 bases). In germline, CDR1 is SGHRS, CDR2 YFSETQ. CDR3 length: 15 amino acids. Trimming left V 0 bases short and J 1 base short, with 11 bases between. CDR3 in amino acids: CASSLGQGTSYEQYV. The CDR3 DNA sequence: TGCGCCAGCAGCTTGGGGCAGGGCACTTCCTACGAGCAGTACGTC.

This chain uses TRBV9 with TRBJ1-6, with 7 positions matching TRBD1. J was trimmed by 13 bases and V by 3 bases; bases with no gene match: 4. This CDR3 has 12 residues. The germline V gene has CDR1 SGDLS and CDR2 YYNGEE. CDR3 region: CASSGQGGPLHF. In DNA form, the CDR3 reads TGTGCCAGCAGCGGACAGGGCGGGCCCCTCCACTTT.

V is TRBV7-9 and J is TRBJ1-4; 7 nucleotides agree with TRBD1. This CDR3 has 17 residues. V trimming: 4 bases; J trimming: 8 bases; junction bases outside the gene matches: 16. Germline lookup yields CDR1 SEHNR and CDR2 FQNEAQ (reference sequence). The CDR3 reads CASSSGGGHWLGEKLFF. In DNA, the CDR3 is TGTGCCAGCAGCTCAGGGGGAGGACACTGGCTGGGGGAAAAACTGTTTTTT.

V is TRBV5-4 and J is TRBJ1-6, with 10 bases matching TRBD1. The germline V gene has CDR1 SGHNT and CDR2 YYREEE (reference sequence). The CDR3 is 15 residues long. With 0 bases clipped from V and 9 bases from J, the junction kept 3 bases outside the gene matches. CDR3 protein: CASSLGGDRGSPLHF. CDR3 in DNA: TGTGCCAGCAGCTTGGGGGGGGACAGGGGTTCACCCCTCCACTTT.

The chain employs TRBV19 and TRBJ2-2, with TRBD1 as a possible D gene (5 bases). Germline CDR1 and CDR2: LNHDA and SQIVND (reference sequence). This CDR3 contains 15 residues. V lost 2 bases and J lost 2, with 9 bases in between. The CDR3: CASSIWGTNTGELFF. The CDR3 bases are TGTGCCAGTAGTATATGGGGCACAAACACCGGGGAGCTGTTTTTT.

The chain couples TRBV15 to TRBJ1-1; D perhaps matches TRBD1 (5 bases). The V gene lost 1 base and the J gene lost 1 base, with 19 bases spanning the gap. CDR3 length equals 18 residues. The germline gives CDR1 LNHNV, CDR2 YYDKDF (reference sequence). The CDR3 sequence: CATSRVVLGGPKNTEAFF. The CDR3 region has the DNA TGTGCCACCAGCAGAGTCGTTTTGGGGGGACCTAAGAACACTGAAGCTTTCTTT. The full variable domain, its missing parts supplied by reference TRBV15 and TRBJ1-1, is DAMVIQNPRYQVTQFGKPVTLSCSQTLNHNVMYWYQQKSSQAPKLLFHYYDKDFNNEADTPDNFQSRRPNTSFCFLDIRSPGLGDTAMYLCATSRVVLGGPKNTEAFFGQGTRLTVV.

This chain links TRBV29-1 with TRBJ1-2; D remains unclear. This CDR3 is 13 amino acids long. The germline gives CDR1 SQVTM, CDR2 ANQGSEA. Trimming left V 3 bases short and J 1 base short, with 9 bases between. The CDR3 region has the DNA TGCAGCGTTGAGGACTGGGTTAACTATGGCTACACCTTC. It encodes CSVEDWVNYGYTF. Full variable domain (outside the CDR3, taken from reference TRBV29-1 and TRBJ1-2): SAVISQKPSRDICQRGTSLTIQCQVDSQVTMMFWYRQQPGQSLTLIATANQGSEATYESGFVIDKFPISRPNLTFSTLTVSNMSPEDSSIYLCSVEDWVNYGYTFGSGTRLTVV.

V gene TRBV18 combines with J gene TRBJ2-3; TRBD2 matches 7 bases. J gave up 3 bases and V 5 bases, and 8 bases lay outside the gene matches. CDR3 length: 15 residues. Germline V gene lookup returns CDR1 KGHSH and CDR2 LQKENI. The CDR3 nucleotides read TGTGCCAGCTCATTAGGGAGGGGCAGGACAGATACGCAGTATTTT. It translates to CASSLGRGRTDTQYF.

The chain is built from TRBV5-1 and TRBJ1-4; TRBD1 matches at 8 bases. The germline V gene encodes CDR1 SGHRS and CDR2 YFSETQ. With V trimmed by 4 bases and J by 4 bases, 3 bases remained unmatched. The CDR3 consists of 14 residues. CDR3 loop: CASSVGQVNEKLFF. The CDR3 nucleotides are TGCGCCAGCAGCGTGGGACAGGTTAATGAAAAACTGTTTTTT.

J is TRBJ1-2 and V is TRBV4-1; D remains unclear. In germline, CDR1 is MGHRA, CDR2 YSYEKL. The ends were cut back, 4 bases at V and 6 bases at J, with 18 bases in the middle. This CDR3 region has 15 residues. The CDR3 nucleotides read TGCGCCAGCAGCCTCCACAGATCCCAGAGAAATGGCTACACCTTC. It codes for CASSLHRSQRNGYTF.

The CDR3 protein is CASGGQGYNSPLHF. CDR3 coding DNA: TGTGCCAGTGGGGGACAGGGCTATAATTCACCCCTCCACTTT. The chain combines TRBV2 with TRBJ1-6; 9 bases fit TRBD1. CDR3 length: 14 residues. V lost 9 bases to trimming and J lost 3 bases; unmatched junction nucleotides: 3. Germline-derived CDR1 and CDR2 are SNHLY and FYNNEI.

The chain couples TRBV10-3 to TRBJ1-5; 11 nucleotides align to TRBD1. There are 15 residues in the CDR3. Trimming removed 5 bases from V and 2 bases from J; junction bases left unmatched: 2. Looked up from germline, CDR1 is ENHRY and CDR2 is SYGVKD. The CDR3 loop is CAISTGQGGNQPQHF. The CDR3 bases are TGTGCCATCAGTACGGGACAGGGGGGCAATCAGCCCCAGCATTTT.

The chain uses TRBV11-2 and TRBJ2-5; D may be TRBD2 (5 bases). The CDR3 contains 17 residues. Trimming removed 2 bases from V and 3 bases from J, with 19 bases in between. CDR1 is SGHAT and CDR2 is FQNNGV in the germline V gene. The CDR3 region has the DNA TGTGCCAGCAGCTTATTTGGCCCTGGGAGTGGGGAAGAGACCCAGTACTTC. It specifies CASSLFGPGSGEETQYF.

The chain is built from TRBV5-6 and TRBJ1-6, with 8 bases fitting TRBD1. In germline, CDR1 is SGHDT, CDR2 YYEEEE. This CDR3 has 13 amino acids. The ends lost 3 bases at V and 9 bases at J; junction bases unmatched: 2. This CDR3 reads CASSWTGSSPLHF. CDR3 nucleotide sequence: TGTGCCAGCAGCTGGACAGGGAGTTCACCCCTCCACTTT.

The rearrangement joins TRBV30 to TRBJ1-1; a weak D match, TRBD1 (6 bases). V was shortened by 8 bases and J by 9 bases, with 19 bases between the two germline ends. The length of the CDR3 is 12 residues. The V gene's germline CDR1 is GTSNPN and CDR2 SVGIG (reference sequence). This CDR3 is CADHRPGAQAFF. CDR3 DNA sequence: TGTGCCGATCATCGGCCAGGGGCACAAGCTTTCTTT.

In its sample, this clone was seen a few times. CDR3 protein: CASSLAQGSGELFF. The CDR3 region has the DNA TGTGCCAGCAGCTTAGCACAGGGGTCCGGGGAGCTGTTTTTT. This chain joins TRBV7-8 and TRBJ2-2, with 7 bases matching TRBD1. Germline loops: CDR1 SGHVS, CDR2 FQNEAQ. V lost 0 bases, J lost 6 bases, and 1 base stayed unmatched. This CDR3 has 14 amino acids.

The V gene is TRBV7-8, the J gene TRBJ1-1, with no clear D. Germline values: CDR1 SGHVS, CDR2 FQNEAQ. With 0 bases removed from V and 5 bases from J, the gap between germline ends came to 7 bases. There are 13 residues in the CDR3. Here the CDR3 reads CASSLARGTEAFF. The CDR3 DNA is TGTGCCAGCAGCTTAGCGCGAGGGACTGAAGCTTTCTTT.

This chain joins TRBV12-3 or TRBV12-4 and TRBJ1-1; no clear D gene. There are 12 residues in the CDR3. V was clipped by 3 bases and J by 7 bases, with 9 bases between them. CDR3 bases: TGTGCCAGCAGTTTTGATCAGCGTGAAGCTTTCTTT. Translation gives CASSFDQREAFF.

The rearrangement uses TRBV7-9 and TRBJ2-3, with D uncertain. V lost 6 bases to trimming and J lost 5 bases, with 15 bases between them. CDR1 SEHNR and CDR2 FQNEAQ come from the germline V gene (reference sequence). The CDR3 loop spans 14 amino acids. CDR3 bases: TGTGCCAGCAGTCTTAGATCCTCCCGAGATACGCAGTATTTT. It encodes CASSLRSSRDTQYF.

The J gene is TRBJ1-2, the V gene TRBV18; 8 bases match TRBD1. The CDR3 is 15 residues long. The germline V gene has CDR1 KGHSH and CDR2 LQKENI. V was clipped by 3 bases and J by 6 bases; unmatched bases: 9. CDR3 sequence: CASSPLTGVKDGYTF. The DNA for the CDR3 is TGTGCCAGCTCACCTTTGACAGGGGTGAAAGATGGCTACACCTTC.

CDR3 DNA sequence: TGTGCCACCAGTGACTCGGGTCTAGGTGGGGAGACCCAGTACTTC. Translation gives CATSDSGLGGETQYF. This rearrangement joins TRBV24-1 to TRBJ2-5; no clear D. Trimming removed 4 bases from V and 5 bases from J, with 16 bases in between. Germline V gene data show CDR1 as KGHDR and CDR2 as SFDVKD. This CDR3 has 15 residues.

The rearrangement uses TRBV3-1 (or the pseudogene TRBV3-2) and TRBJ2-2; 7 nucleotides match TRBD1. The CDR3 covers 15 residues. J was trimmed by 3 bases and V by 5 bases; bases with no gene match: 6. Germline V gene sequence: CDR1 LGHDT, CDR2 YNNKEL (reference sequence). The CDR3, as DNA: TGTGCCAGCAGCTACCAGGGACAGCACACCGGGGAGCTGTTTTTT. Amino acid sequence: CASSYQGQHTGELFF.

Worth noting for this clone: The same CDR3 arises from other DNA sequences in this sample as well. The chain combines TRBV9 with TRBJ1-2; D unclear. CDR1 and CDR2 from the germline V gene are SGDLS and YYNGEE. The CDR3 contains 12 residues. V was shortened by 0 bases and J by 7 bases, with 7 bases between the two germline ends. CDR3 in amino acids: CASSVGGSGYTF. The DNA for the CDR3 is TGTGCCAGCAGCGTAGGAGGGAGTGGCTACACCTTC.

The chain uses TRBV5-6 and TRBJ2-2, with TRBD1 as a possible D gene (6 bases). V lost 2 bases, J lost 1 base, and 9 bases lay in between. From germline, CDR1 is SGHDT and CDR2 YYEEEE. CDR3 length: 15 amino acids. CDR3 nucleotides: TGTGCCAGCAGCTTTACAGGGATGAACACCGGGGAGCTGTTTTTT. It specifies CASSFTGMNTGELFF.

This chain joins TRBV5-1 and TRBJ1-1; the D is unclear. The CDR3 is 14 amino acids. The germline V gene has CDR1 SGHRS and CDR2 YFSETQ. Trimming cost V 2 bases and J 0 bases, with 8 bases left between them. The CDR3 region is CASSLLTLNTEAFF. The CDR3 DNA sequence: TGCGCCAGCAGCTTACTGACTCTGAACACTGAAGCTTTCTTT.

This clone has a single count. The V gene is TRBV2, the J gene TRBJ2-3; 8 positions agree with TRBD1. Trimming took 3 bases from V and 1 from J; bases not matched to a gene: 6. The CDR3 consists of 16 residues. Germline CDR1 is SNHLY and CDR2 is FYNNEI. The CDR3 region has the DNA TGTGCCAGCAGTGACCCCAGGGGGCTGGGCACAGATACGCAGTATTTT. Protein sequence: CASSDPRGLGTDTQYF.

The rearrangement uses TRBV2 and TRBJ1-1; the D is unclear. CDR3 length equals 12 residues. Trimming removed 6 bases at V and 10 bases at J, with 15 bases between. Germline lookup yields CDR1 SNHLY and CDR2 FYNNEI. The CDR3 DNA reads TGTGCCAGCAGGGGCATCCTACTGCTAGCTTTCTTT. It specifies CASRGILLLAFF.

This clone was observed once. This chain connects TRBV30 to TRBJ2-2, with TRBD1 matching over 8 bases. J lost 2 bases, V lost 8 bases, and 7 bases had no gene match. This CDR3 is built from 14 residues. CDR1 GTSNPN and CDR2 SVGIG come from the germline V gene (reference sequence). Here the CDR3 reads CAVPGQVNTGELFF. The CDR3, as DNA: TGTGCCGTCCCGGGACAGGTCAACACCGGGGAGCTGTTTTTT.